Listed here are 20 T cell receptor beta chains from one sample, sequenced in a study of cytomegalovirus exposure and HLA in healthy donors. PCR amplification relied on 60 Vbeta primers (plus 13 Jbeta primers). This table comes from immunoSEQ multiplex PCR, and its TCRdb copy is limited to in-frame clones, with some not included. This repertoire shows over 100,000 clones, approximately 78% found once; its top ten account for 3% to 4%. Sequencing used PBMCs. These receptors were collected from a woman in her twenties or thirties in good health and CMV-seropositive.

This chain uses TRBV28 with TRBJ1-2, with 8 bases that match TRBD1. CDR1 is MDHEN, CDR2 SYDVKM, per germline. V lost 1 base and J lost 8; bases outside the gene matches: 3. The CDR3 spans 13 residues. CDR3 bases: TGTGCCAGCAGTTTATCAGGGGGCCGGGGCTACACCTTC. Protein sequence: CASSLSGGRGYTF.

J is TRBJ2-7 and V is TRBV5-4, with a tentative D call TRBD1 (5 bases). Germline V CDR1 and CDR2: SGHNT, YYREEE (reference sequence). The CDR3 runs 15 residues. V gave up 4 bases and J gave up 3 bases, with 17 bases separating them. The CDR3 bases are TGTGCCAGCAGCAAACCGGGTGACCAGGGCTACGAGCAGTACTTC. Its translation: CASSKPGDQGYEQYF.

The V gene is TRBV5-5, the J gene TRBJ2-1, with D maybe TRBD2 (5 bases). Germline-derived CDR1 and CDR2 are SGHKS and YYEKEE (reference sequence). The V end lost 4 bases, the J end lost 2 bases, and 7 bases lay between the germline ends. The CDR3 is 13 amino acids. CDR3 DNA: TGTGCCAGCAGCGCCGGGGCCTACAATGAGCAGTTCTTC. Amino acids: CASSAGAYNEQFF. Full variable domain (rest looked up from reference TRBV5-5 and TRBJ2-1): DAGVTQSPTHLIKTRGQQVTLRCSPISGHKSVSWYQQVLGQGPQFIFQYYEKEERGRGNFPDRFSARQFPNYSSELNVNALLLGDSALYLCASSAGAYNEQFFGPGTRLTVL.

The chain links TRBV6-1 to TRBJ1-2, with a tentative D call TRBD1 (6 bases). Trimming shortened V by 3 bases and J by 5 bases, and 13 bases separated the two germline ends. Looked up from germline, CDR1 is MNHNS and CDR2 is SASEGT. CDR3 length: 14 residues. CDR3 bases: TGTGCCAGCAGTGAGACCCCAAGGGGGTATGGCTACACCTTC. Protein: CASSETPRGYGYTF.

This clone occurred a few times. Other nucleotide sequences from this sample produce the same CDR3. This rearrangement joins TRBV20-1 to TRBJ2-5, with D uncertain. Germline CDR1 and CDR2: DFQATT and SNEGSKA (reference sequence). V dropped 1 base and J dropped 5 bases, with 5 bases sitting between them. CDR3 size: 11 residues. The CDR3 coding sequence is TGCAGTGCTAGAGTCCGGGAGACCCAGTACTTC. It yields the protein CSARVRETQYF.

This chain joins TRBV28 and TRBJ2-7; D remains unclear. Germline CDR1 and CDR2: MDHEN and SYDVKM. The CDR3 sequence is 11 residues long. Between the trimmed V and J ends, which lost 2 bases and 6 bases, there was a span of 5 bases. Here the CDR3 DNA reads TGTGCCAGCAGTTTAGAGTCCGAGCAGTACTTC. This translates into CASSLESEQYF.

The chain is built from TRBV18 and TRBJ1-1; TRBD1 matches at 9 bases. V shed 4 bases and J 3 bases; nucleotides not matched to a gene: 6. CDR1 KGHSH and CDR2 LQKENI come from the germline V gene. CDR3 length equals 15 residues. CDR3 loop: CASSHRGQGDTEAFF. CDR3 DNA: TGTGCCAGCTCACACAGGGGGCAGGGTGACACTGAAGCTTTCTTT.

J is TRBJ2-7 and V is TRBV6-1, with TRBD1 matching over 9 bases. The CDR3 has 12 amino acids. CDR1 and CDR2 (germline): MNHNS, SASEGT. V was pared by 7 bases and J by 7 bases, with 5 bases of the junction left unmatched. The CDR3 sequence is CASNRGRWEQYF. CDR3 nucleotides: TGTGCCAGCAACAGGGGGCGGTGGGAGCAGTACTTC.

In DNA, the CDR3 is TGTGCCAGCAGCGACGGGACTAGAGACACCGGGGAGCTGTTTTTT. It codes for CASSDGTRDTGELFF. The genes are TRBV7-9 and TRBJ2-2; TRBD2 matches at 8 bases. The CDR3 spans 15 residues. Germline V gene lookup returns CDR1 SEHNR and CDR2 FQNEAQ (reference sequence). The V segment lost 5 bases and the J segment 3 bases; nucleotides outside the gene matches: 5.

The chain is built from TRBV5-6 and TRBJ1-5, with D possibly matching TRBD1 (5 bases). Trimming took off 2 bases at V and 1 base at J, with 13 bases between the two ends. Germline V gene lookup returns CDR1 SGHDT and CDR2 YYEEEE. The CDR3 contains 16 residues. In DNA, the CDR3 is TGTGCCAGCAGCTTTTCAGGGATGGCGAGCAATCAGCCCCAGCATTTT. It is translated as CASSFSGMASNQPQHF. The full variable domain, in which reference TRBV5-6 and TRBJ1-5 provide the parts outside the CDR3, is DAGVTQSPTHLIKTRGQQVTLRCSPKSGHDTVSWYQQALGQGPQFIFQYYEEEERQRGNFPDRFSGHQFPNYSSELNVNALLLGDSALYLCASSFSGMASNQPQHFGDGTRLSIL.

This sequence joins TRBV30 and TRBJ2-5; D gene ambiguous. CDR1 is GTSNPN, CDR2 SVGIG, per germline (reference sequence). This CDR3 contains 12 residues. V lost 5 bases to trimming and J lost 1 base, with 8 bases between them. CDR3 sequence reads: CAWGLAQETQYF. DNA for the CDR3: TGTGCCTGGGGGTTAGCCCAAGAGACCCAGTACTTC.

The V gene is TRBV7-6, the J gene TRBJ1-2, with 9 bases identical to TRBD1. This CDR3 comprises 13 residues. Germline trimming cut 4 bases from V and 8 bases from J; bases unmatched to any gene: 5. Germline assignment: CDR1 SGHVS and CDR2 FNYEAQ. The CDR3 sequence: CASSSGQGIGYTF. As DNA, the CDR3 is TGTGCCAGCAGCTCGGGACAGGGCATCGGCTACACCTTC.

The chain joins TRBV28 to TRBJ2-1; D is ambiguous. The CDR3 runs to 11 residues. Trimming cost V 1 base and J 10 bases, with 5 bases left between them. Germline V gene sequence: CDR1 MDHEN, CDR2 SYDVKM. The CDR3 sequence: CASSLFVEQFF. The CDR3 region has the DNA TGTGCCAGCAGTTTATTCGTCGAGCAGTTCTTC.

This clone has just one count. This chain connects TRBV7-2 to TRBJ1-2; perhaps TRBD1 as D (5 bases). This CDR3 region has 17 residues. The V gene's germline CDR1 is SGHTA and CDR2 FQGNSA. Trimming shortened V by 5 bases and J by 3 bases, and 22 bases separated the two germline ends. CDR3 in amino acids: CASSIRALGAGDYGYTF. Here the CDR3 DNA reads TGTGCCAGCAGCATACGGGCCTTAGGGGCGGGAGACTATGGCTACACCTTC.

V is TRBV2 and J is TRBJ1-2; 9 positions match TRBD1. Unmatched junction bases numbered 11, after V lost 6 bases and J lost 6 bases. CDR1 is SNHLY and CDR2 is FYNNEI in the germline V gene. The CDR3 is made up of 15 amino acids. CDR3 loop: CASSPFPGQGNGYTF. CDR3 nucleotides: TGTGCCAGCAGCCCATTCCCGGGACAGGGTAATGGCTACACCTTC.

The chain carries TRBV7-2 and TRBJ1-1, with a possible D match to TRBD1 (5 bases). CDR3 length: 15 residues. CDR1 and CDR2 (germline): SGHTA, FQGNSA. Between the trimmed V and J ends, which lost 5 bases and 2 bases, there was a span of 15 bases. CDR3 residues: CASSIRQTPNTEAFF. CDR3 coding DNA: TGTGCCAGCAGCATCCGACAGACCCCAAACACTGAAGCTTTCTTT.

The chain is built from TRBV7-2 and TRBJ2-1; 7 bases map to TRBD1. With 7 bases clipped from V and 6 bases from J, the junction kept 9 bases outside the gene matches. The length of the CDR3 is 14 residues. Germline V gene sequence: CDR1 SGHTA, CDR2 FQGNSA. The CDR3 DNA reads TGTGCCAGCACCTACCAACGGACAGGCAATGAGCAGTTCTTC. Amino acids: CASTYQRTGNEQFF.

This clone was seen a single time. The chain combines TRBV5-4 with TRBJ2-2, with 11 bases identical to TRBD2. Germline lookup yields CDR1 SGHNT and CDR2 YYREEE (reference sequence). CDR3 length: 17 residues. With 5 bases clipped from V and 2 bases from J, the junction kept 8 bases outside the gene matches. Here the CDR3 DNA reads TGTGCCAGCAGTCCCGATAGCGGGGGGGTAAACACCGGGGAGCTGTTTTTT. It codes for CASSPDSGGVNTGELFF.

CDR3: CASSQVGAGGDYGYTF. CDR3 DNA sequence: TGTGCCAGCAGCCAAGTCGGTGCGGGGGGGGATTATGGCTACACCTTC. The chain joins TRBV4-2 to TRBJ1-2; D might be TRBD1 (5 bases). Germline V CDR1 and CDR2: LGHNA, YNFKEQ. V was cut by 1 base and J by 5 bases, with 17 bases left in between. This CDR3 contains 16 residues.

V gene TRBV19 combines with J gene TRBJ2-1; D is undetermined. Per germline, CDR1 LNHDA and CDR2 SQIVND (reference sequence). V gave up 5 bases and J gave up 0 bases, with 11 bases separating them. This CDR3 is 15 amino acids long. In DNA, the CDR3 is TGTGCCAGTAGTCCTGGGCAGAGCTCCTACAATGAGCAGTTCTTC. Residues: CASSPGQSSYNEQFF.